A selection of T cell receptor beta chains follows, all from one sample in a study of blood T cell repertoires in COVID-19. This table comes from immunoSEQ multiplex PCR, and its TCRdb copy is limited to in-frame clones, with some not included. The table records fewer than 300,000 clones, 70% to 90% of them present only once. Sequenced input: peripheral blood. The origin of the receptors is a human donor with COVID-19, enrolled during active disease. The donor label of this sample is uncertain. The conserved cysteine and the conserved F or W are not part of the CDR3 here. Each record gives: J gene, D gene, V gene, CDR3 protein. D genes are given only for firm matches.

>TRBJ1-4|-|TRBV28
ASSFSRGLYEKLF
>TRBJ2-7|-|TRBV19
ASSAGTLSYEQY
>TRBJ1-1|TRBD1|TRBV7-6
ASSLRGGILNTEAF
>TRBJ1-5|-|TRBV10-3
ATGQSSGQPQH
>TRBJ2-7|-|TRBV27
ASSTRGAGVEQY
>TRBJ2-7|TRBD1|TRBV9
ASSVGAGGYEQY
>TRBJ1-2|TRBD1|TRBV12-5
ASGMGQPEISSGYT
>TRBJ2-1|TRBD1|TRBV19
ASSIPGTDSNEQF
>TRBJ2-1|TRBD1|TRBV5-1
ASSSGPGTGVYNEQF
>TRBJ2-2|TRBD2|TRBV5-1
ASSSITSSGSGELF
>TRBJ2-5|TRBD1|TRBV11-2
ASSALTGKETQY
>TRBJ2-3|TRBD2|TRBV18
ASSPLAGVTDTQY
>TRBJ1-2|-|TRBV19
ASRKNGRVYGYT
>TRBJ2-1|-|TRBV6-5
ASTPGWMTYNEQF
>TRBJ1-1|TRBD1|TRBV4-1
ASSQVGDRGRLSTEAF
>TRBJ2-7|-|TRBV7-2
ASSLSSYEQY
>TRBJ1-2|TRBD1|TRBV5-6
ASRMQGATYGYT
>TRBJ2-1|-|TRBV5-5
ASSLTGYNEQF
>TRBJ1-5|-|TRBV3-1/TRBV3-2
ASSQDRNQPQH
>TRBJ1-2|TRBD1|TRBV5-1
ASSQRSGDSPYGYT
>TRBJ1-6|-|TRBV10-1
ASSESRTENSPLH
>TRBJ2-1|TRBD2|TRBV2
ASSDGTSGRDYNEQF
>TRBJ2-5|TRBD2|TRBV28
ASSLSGGRAIETQY
>TRBJ2-7|-|TRBV6-1
ASSERPSGDGYEQY
>TRBJ2-1|TRBD2|TRBV11-2
ASSSGLARNNEQF
>TRBJ1-1|-|TRBV7-2
ASSLGTPRVTEAF
>TRBJ1-6|TRBD1|TRBV9
ASSVGDRGVSPLH
>TRBJ1-2|TRBD1|TRBV6-4
ASSPTGEGGYT
>TRBJ1-2|TRBD1|TRBV6-5
ASSPTGNYGYT
>TRBJ2-1|-|TRBV15
ATSRDLAGPYNEQF
>TRBJ1-1|-|TRBV6-5
ASSYSPGAGTEAF
>TRBJ1-3|-|TRBV9
ASSVGGVSRNTIY
>TRBJ2-7|TRBD2|TRBV4-3
ASLVAGFYEQY
>TRBJ1-1|-|TRBV14
ASSREGGSTEAF
>TRBJ1-2|TRBD1|TRBV28
ASSTGGANYGYT
>TRBJ1-5|TRBD1|TRBV28
ASSLFWQANYRGRIGQPQH
>TRBJ2-2|TRBD1|TRBV24-1
ATSRTGGRGRWTGELF